What follows describes a single T cell receptor (beta chain). The antigen is undetermined. The data stem from a study of graft-versus-host responses after intestinal transplantation. Background on the study: Anti-thymocyte globulin induction, then tacrolimus and steroids for around three years, went to all recipients.

CDR1 and CDR2 (germline): SNHLY, FYNNEI. The CDR3 extends over 15 amino acids. The V gene lost 4 bases and the J gene lost 8 bases, with 18 bases spanning the gap. Sequencing used immunoSEQ multiplex PCR; TCRdb keeps in-frame clones, though not all of them. The sample has approximately 70,000 clones; 92% are singletons. Findings and limits, study-wide: High graft-versus-host to host-versus-graft clonal ratios were seen in allografts of patients with graft-donor T cell macrochimerism.

The genes are TRBV2 and TRBJ1-3; TRBD1 is a possible D gene (5 bases). Specimen: bone marrow, collected 700 to 850 days after intestinal transplantation. The receptor's source is a human patient who received an intestinal transplant, so some T cells may come from the graft donor. CDR3 residues: CASSGLGGLFDTIYF. DNA of the CDR3: TGTGCCAGCAGTGGCCTGGGGGGTTTGTTTGACACCATATATTTT.